This T cell receptor (beta chain) was sequenced for a study of blood T cells in healthy people across ages (dated by TCRdb to the mid-2010s). With respect to the entire study: Template switching captured roughly one uniquely barcoded TCR beta cDNA molecule per two T cells in model experiments. Age-related changes in TCR beta repertoire diversity were measured in the study by deep sequencing normalized with unique cDNA molecular identifiers. Four age groups were formed from the donors: young (average approximately 15 years), middle-aged (approximately 39), aged (roughly 58) and long-lived (about 80). To avoid experimental bias, donors of different ages were distributed randomly across sequencing lanes. For two donors (one aged 18 to 30 and one aged 80 or older), the study analyzed two additional independent replicas of 1 million unique cDNA reads from the same blood draw. Study-level results and caveats: Estimates of total diversity based on one million sequenced T cells were regarded as lower bounds and as underestimates. Since profiling was done on bulk unsorted PBMCs, naive and antigen-experienced compartments could not be conclusively compared. Compared with the aged group, more naive CD4+ T cells, fewer expanded clones and increased TCR diversity were shown by the long-lived group, suggesting age selection. Donor CMV infection status was unknown, potentially confounding age-related changes in expanded clonotypes. The percentage of naive T cells measured by flow cytometry correlated strongly with observed TCR beta diversity. Observed TCR beta diversity per million T cells fell roughly linearly with age, and a significant reduction was already apparent by age about 38.

The roughly 39 donors, aged about 6 to 95 years, were systemically healthy Caucasian individuals from Russia. About 10 milliliters of peripheral blood were collected from each donor into EDTA-treated Vacutainer tubes. Ficoll-Paque density-gradient centrifugation was used to isolate PBMCs, with at least 6 million per sample. Trizol reagent was used to extract total RNA from PBMCs, with at least 6 micrograms per sample. For every donor, flow cytometry on a PBMC aliquot measured the percentage of naive CD45RAhigh/CD27high T cells. This clonotype was seen repeatedly, ten times or more. This receptor's antigen is unknown. Base qualities are missing; no much larger clone stands one base away. Receptor libraries were prepared by 5' RACE. TCRdb lists the instrument as Illumina HiSeq 2500. A second PCR of 7 to 11 cycles was run with a J-beta primer mix and a sample-barcoded 5' primer. Each TCR beta cDNA molecule received a unique molecular identifier from a template-switch 5' adaptor carrying 12 random nucleotides. Each sample yielded at least 2.5 million CDR3-containing paired-end reads. The Mint cDNA synthesis kit, primed by a TRBC-specific oligonucleotide, was used to synthesize first-strand cDNA from all RNA. Following uracil-DNA glycosylase treatment, all cDNA underwent a first 18-cycle PCR with the universal primers M1SS and BC2_uni_R. From the authors' description of their analysis: For normalization, 1 million high-quality reads, each with a distinct molecular identifier, were randomly selected from each sample. Reads with shared molecular identifiers were discarded instead of being binned into consensus sequences. CDR3 identification, clonotype clustering and error correction used MiTCR with a Q25 quality threshold and the strictest error-elimination algorithm. Lower-bound total TCR beta diversity was estimated with a nonparametric unseen species model using Euler transformation. The public reads were quality trimmed at Q25 with fastp and then assembled into clones with MiXCR by TCRdb, keeping productive beta chains. Under each unique CDR3 protein, matching rows form one entry showing the most common genes and DNA. In this record, the V and J calls reflect TCRdb's handling and not the investigators' own analysis. Here the sample has approximately 1.5 million distinct CDR3 sequences; roughly a third occur a single time. The biggest ten clones account for roughly 10% of the sample.

The TCR sequence derives from a woman in her 30s in good health. Input material: blood.

CDR3 loop: CASAFFGQETQYF. The DNA sequence is given as TGTGCCAGCGCGTTCTTCGGGCAAGAGACCCAGTACTTC. In this chain, TRBV6-6 is recombined with TRBJ2-5; confidence is insufficient to name the D gene. The CDR3 sequence holds 13 residues, the cysteine and phenylalanine included. CDR3 DNA only is kept here, 39 bases in frame from base 1. CDR1 and CDR2 were assigned from the germline V gene (reference sequence) as MNHNY and SVGAGI. Trimming at the junction amounts to 8 bases on V and 2 bases on J, and the germline ends lie 12 bases apart.